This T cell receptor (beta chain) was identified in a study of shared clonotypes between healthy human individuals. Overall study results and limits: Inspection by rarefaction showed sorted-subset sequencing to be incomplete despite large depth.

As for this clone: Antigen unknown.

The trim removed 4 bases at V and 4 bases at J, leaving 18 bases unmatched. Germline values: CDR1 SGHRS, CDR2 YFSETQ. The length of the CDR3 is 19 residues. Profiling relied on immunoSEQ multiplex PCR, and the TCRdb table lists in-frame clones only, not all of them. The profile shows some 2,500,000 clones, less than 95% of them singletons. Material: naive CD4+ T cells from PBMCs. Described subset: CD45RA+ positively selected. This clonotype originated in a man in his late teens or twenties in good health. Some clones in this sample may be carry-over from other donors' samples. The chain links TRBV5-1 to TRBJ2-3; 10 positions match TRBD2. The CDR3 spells CASSRQGLIAGGRADTQYF. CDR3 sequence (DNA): TGCGCCAGCAGCCGACAGGGGCTTATAGCGGGAGGTAGGGCAGATACGCAGTATTTT.